What follows is one TCR beta chain and its context. The antigen is undetermined. These data belong to a study of vaccination effects on CD4 cells after COVID-19. Study summary: Subjects were given two BNT162b2 or mRNA-1273 vaccine doses.

Once cultured for 10 to 11 days, the cells underwent separation to obtain CD4+ T cells. At days 3 and 7, half of the medium was exchanged for IL-2 medium. From germline, CDR1 is LGHDT and CDR2 YNNKEL (reference sequence). V shed 2 bases and J 2 bases; nucleotides not matched to a gene: 14. This CDR3 has 20 residues. Data came from immunoSEQ multiplex PCR; TCRdb stores just in-frame clones and leaves some out. The sample yields fewer than 40,000 clones, 65% to 70% seen once. V gene TRBV3-1 (or the pseudogene TRBV3-2) combines with J gene TRBJ2-5; 13 bases agree with TRBD2. The sample was CD4+ T cells from PBMCs cultured without peptide, taken before COVID-19 vaccination. This TCR derives from a human donor who received a COVID-19 vaccine. The CDR3 coding sequence is TGTGCCAGCAGCCAACTCGGACTAGCGGGAGAAAGCCTGTGGCAAGAGACCCAGTACTTC. Protein sequence: CASSQLGLAGESLWQETQYF.